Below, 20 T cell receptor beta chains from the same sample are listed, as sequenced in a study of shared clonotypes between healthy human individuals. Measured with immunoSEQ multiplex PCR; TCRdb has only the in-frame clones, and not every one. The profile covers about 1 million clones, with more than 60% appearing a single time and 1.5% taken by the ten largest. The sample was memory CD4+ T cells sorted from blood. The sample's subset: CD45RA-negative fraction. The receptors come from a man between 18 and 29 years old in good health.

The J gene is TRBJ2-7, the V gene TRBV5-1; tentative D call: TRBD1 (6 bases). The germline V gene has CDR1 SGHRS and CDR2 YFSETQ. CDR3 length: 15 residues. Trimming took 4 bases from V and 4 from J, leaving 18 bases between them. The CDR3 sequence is CASSPTGLELYEQYF. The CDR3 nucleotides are TGCGCCAGCAGCCCTACAGGGTTGGAACTATACGAGCAGTACTTC.

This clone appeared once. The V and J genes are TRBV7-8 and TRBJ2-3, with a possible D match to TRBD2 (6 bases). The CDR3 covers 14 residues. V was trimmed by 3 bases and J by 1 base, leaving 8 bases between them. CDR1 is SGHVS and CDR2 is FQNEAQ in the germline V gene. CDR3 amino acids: CASSLVAGTDTQYF. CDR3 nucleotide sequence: TGTGCCAGCAGCTTGGTAGCGGGCACAGATACGCAGTATTTT. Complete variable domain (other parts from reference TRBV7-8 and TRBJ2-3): GAGVSQSPRYKVAKRGQDVALRCDPISGHVSLFWYQQALGQGPEFLTYFQNEAQLDKSGLPSDRFFAERPEGSVSTLKIQRTQQEDSAVYLCASSLVAGTDTQYFGPGTRLTVL.

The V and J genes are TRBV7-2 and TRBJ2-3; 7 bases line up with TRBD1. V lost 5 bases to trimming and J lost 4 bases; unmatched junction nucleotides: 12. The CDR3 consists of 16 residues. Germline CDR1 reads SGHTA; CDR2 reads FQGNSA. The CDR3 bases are TGTGCCAGCAGCCGTAGGGCCAGGGGGACGGCAGATACGCAGTATTTT. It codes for CASSRRARGTADTQYF.

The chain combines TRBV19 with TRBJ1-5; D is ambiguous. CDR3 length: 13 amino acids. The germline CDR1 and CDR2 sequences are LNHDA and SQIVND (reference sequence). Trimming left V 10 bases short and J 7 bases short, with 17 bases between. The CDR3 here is CATEGSPRQPQHF. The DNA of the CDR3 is TGTGCCACCGAAGGGTCCCCAAGACAGCCCCAGCATTTT.

CDR3 region: CASSRQGEGGYTF. CDR3 bases: TGTGCCAGCAGCCGACAGGGTGAGGGTGGCTACACCTTC. The chain combines TRBV6-1 with TRBJ1-2, with 7 bases aligning to TRBD1. CDR1 and CDR2 from the germline V gene are MNHNS and SASEGT. V dropped 6 bases and J dropped 7; count of bases not matched to a gene: 8. CDR3 length equals 13 residues.

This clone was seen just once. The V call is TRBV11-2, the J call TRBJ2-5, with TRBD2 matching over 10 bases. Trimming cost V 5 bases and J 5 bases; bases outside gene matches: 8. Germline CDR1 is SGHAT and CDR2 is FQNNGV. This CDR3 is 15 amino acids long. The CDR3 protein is CASSPKAGGLETQYF. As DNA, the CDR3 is TGTGCCAGCAGCCCCAAAGCGGGGGGGCTGGAGACCCAGTACTTC.

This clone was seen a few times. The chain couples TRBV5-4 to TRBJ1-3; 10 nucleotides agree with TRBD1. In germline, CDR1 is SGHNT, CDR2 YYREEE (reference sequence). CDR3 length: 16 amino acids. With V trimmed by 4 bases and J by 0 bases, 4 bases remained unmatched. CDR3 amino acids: CASSQGQGTSGNTIYF. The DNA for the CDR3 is TGTGCCAGCAGCCAGGGACAGGGGACCTCTGGAAACACCATATATTTT.

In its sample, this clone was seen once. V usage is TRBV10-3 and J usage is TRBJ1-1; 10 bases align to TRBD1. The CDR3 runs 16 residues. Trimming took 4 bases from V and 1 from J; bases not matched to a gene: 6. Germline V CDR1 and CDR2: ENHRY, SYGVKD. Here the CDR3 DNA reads TGTGCCATCAGTGGCCGGGACAGGGGATGGAACACTGAAGCTTTCTTT. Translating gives CAISGRDRGWNTEAFF.

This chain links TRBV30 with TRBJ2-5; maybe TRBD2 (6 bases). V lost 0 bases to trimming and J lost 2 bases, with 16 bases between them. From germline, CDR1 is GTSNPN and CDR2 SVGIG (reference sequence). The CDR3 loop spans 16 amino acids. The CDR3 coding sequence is TGTGCCTGGAGTGTCCCTCTAGGGACTGTTCAAGAGACCCAGTACTTC. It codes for CAWSVPLGTVQETQYF.

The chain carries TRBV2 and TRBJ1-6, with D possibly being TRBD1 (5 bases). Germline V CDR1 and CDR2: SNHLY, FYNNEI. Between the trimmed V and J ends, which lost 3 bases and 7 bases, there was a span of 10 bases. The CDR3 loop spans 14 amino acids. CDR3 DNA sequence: TGTGCCAGCAGTGATAGCAGGGCCAATTCACCCCTCCACTTT. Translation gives CASSDSRANSPLHF.

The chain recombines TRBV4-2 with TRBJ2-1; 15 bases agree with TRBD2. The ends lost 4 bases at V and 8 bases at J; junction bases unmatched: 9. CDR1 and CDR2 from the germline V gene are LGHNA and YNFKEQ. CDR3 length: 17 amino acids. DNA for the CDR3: TGTGCCAGCAGCCTCCCCGGGACTAGCGGGGGGAGTTATGAGCAGTTCTTC. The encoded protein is CASSLPGTSGGSYEQFF.

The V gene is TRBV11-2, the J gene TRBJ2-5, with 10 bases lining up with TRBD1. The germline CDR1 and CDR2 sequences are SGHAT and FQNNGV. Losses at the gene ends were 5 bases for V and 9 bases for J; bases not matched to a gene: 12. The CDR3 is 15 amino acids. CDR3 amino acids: CASSPRQGAGWAQYF. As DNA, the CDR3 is TGTGCCAGCAGCCCGAGACAGGGGGCGGGGTGGGCCCAGTACTTC. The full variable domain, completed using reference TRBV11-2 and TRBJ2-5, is EAGVAQSPRYKIIEKRQSVAFWCNPISGHATLYWYQQILGQGPKLLIQFQNNGVVDDSQLPKDRFSAERLKGVDSTLKIQPAKLEDSAVYLCASSPRQGAGWAQYFGPGTRLLVL.

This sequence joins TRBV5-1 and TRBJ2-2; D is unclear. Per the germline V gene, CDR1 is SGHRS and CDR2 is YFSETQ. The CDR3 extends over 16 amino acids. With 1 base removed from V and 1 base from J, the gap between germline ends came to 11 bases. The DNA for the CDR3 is TGCGCCAGCAGCTTGATAATTGGAAGGAACACCGGGGAGCTGTTTTTT. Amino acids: CASSLIIGRNTGELFF.

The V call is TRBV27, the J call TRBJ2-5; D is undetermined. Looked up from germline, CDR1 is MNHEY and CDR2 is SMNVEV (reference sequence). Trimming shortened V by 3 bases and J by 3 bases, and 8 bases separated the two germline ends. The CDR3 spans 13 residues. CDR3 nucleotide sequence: TGTGCCAGCAGTTTTGCCGGTGAAGAGACCCAGTACTTC. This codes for CASSFAGEETQYF.

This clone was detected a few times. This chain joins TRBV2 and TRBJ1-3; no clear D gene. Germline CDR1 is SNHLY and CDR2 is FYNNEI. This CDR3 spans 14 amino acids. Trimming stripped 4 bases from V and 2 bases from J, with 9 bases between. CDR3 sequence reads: CASSGVSPGNTIYF. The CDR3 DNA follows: TGTGCCAGCAGTGGGGTTAGTCCTGGAAACACCATATATTTT.

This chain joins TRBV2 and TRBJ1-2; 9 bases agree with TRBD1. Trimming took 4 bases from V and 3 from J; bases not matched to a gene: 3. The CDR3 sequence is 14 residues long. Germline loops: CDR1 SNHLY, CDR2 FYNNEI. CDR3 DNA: TGTGCCAGCAGTGTGAGGACAGGGGACTATGGCTACACCTTC. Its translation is CASSVRTGDYGYTF.

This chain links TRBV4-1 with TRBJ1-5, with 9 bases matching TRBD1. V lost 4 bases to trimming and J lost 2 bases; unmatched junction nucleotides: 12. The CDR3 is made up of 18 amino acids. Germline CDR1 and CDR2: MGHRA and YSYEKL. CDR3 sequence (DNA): TGCGCCAGCAGCCCCAGGGAACAGGGGGCCGGAGGCAATCAGCCCCAGCATTTT. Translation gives CASSPREQGAGGNQPQHF.

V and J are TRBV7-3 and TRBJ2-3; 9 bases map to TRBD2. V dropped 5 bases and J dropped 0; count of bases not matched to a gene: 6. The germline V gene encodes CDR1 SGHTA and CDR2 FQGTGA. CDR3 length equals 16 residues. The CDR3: CASSLIAGASTDTQYF. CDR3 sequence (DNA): TGTGCCAGCAGCCTCATAGCGGGGGCGAGCACAGATACGCAGTATTTT. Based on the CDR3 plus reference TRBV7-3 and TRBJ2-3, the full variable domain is GAGVSQTPSNKVTEKGKYVELRCDPISGHTALYWYRQSLGQGPEFLIYFQGTGAADDSGLPNDRFFAVRPEGSVSTLKIQRTERGDSAVYLCASSLIAGASTDTQYFGPGTRLTVL.

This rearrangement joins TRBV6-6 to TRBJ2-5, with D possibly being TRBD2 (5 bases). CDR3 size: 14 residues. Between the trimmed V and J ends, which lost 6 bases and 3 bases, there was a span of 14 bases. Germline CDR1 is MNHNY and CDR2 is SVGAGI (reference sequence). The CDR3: CASRIVATEETQYF. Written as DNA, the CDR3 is TGTGCCAGCAGGATAGTAGCGACGGAAGAGACCCAGTACTTC.

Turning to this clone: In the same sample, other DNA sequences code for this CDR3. The CDR3 nucleotides are TGTGCCAGCAGCTTAGCCGGGAACACCGGGGAGCTGTTTTTT. Protein sequence: CASSLAGNTGELFF. The V gene is TRBV7-9, the J gene TRBJ2-2; D call uncertain. CDR1 is SEHNR and CDR2 is FQNEAQ in the germline V gene (reference sequence). The CDR3 is 14 amino acids. V was clipped by 0 bases and J by 1 base, with 3 bases between them.